Each of the 5 T cell receptor beta chains below was sequenced from the same sample in a study of CD8+ T cells in alopecia areata. After isolation, RNA underwent reverse transcription to generate cDNA as the sequencing template. Sequenced by immunoSEQ multiplex PCR; TCRdb stores in-frame clones only, minus some. This sample has 110,000 or so clones, with 35% to 45% found just once. Material for sequencing was CD4+ T cells sorted from blood. Source of these receptors: a human donor with alopecia areata.

This clone was detected only a few times. The rearrangement joins TRBV29-1 to TRBJ2-5, with unresolved D. Trimming took off 2 bases at V and 4 bases at J, with 26 bases between the two ends. There are 18 residues in the CDR3. Germline V lookup: CDR1 SQVTM, CDR2 ANQGSEA. CDR3 sequence reads: CSVEIRGPEPPSTETQYF. Here the CDR3 DNA reads TGCAGCGTTGAAATAAGAGGACCTGAACCCCCGAGTACAGAGACCCAGTACTTC.

This chain joins TRBV30 and TRBJ2-1; TRBD2 agrees at 8 bases. Germline-derived CDR1 and CDR2 are GTSNPN and SVGIG (reference sequence). This CDR3 has 14 amino acids. J gave up 7 bases and V 2 bases, and 7 bases lay outside the gene matches. CDR3 sequence: CAWSPGGPRNEQFF. The CDR3 DNA reads TGTGCCTGGAGTCCGGGAGGGCCGAGGAATGAGCAGTTCTTC.

The V call is TRBV30, the J call TRBJ2-7; TRBD2 is a possible D gene (5 bases). V lost 3 bases and J lost 4, with 7 bases in between. Germline CDR1 reads GTSNPN; CDR2 reads SVGIG (reference sequence). This CDR3 is built from 11 residues. CDR3 amino acids: CAWSGIYEQYF. The CDR3 DNA reads TGTGCCTGGAGCGGGATATACGAGCAGTACTTC. Filled out from reference TRBV30 and TRBJ2-7, the complete variable domain reads SQTIHQWPATLVQPVGSPLSLECTVEGTSNPNLYWYRQAAGRGLQLLFYSVGIGQISSEVPQNLSASRPQDRQFILSSKKLLLSDSGFYLCAWSGIYEQYFGPGTRLTVT.

The gene calls are TRBV2 and TRBJ1-2, with TRBD1 identical over 8 bases. This CDR3 is built from 13 residues. The V and J ends lost 5 bases and 7 bases, in that order; junction bases with no gene match: 6. Germline assignment: CDR1 SNHLY and CDR2 FYNNEI. The CDR3 here is CASSYRGYGGYTF. CDR3 coding DNA: TGTGCCAGCAGTTACAGGGGGTATGGTGGCTACACCTTC.

This clone was counted only a few times. This chain joins TRBV5-4 and TRBJ2-7; 8 nucleotides align to TRBD2. V shed 3 bases and J 3 bases; nucleotides not matched to a gene: 8. The CDR3 runs 15 residues. Germline-derived CDR1 and CDR2 are SGHNT and YYREEE (reference sequence). CDR3 protein: CASSSSSGGNYEQYF. For the CDR3, the DNA is TGTGCCAGCAGCTCGTCCAGCGGGGGAAACTACGAGCAGTACTTC.